In this sample, the clone carrying this TCR beta chain turned up a few times. Its antigen is not identified. The data were taken from a study of human T cells and chemical hapten exposure. Per the original data handling: A per-sample median of roughly 96,000 TCRs was observed, with a range of about 23,224 to 700,000. TCRdb analysed the RACE reads with MiXCR anew, one entry per CDR3 protein. The V and J calls and clone size are TCRdb's, not the authors'. The sample lists about 120,000 distinct CDR3 sequences, approximately 10% occurring once. The sample's time point: patch test 3, about 24 weeks after DPC sensitization. The treatment was: therapeutic diphenylcyclopropenone sensitization with weekly scalp DPC. Sample donors consisted of patients with alopecia, aged 18 to 70 years, who were suitable for DPC. Study outcomes and limitations: Counts of expanded TCRs (at PT1) showed a positive correlation with patch test score.

V was cut by 7 bases and J by 2 bases, with 17 bases left in between. This CDR3 is 15 amino acids long. Germline CDR1 is MDHEN and CDR2 is SYDVKM. Specimen: whole blood, collected in connection with sensitization to the hapten diphenylcyclopropenone (DPC). This chain uses TRBV28 with TRBJ2-5; D may match TRBD1 or TRBD2 (5 bases each). The source is a woman in her forties or fifties with alopecia areata. Some clones in this sample may be carry-over from other donors' samples. The CDR3: CASTLGTWGQETQYF. The CDR3 DNA sequence: TGTGCCAGCACCCTGGGCACCTGGGGGCAAGAGACCCAGTACTTC. Using reference TRBV28 and TRBJ2-5 for the parts outside the CDR3, the full variable domain is DVKVTQSSRYLVKRTGEKVFLECVQDMDHENMFWYRQDPGLGLRLIYFSYDVKMKEKGDIPEGYSVSREKKERFSLILESASTNQTSMYLCASTLGTWGQETQYFGPGTRLLVL.